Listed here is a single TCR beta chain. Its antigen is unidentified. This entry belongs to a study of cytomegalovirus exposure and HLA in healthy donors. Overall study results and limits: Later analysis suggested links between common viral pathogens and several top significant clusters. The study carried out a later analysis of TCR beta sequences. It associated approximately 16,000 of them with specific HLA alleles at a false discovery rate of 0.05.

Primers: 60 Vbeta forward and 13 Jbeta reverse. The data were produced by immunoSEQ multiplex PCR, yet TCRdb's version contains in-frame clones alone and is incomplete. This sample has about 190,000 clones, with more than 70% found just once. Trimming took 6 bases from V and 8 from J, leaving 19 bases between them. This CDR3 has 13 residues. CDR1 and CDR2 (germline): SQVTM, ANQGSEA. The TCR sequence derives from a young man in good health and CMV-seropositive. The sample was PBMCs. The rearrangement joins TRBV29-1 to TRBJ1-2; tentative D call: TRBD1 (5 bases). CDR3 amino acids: CSVAVRNTGGYTF. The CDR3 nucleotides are TGCAGCGTGGCCGTACGAAACACAGGCGGCTACACCTTC.